The clone carrying this T cell receptor beta chain was seen just once. The antigen is undetermined. While unrecorded immune exposures were likely, the donors were nominally healthy when sampled. These data are taken from a study of cytomegalovirus exposure and HLA in healthy donors. Background on the study: The roughly 120 million unique TCR beta sequences, from some 170 million T cells, were found by an earlier analysis. Points from the study as a whole: After further analysis at a later stage, 16,951 TCR beta sequences were associated with HLA alleles at 0.05 false discovery rate. The study had only CMV serostatus as immune exposure information.

PCR used 60 Vbeta primers and 13 Jbeta primers. Clones were read by immunoSEQ multiplex PCR, and TCRdb kept only the in-frame ones, dropping some. The top ten clones hold around a tenth of a sample with tens of thousands of clones, approximately 80% of them seen once. Sequencing input: PBMCs. This TCR derives from a woman between 40 and 55 years old in good health and CMV-seronegative.

The CDR3 here is CASSQVGVRNEQFF. The CDR3, as DNA: TGTGCCAGCAGCCAAGTCGGGGTTCGCAATGAGCAGTTCTTC. V usage is TRBV4-2 and J usage is TRBJ2-1; D may be TRBD2 (5 bases). Per germline, CDR1 LGHNA and CDR2 YNFKEQ. V was shortened by 1 base and J by 6 bases, with 10 bases between the two germline ends. There are 14 residues in the CDR3.